Listed below are T cell receptor beta chains from one sample, sequenced in a study of beta chain features in type 1 diabetes. Produced via immunoSEQ multiplex PCR; TCRdb's table is partial and in-frame only. The sample lists 150,000 to 200,000 clones, about 9.1% occurring once. Sequencing input: central memory CD4+ T cells from blood. Receptors were obtained from a woman between 18 and 29 years old in good health. The CDR3 runs from the conserved cysteine through the conserved F or W. D genes are given only for firm matches. Clone size is stated in some rows and not others, as once, few, many or a class when expanded.

d_call j_call clone_size v_call cdr3_aa cdr3_nt
TRBD1 TRBJ1-2 . TRBV2 CASSLRQGEGYGYTF TGTGCCAGCAGCCTCCGACAGGGGGAAGGCTATGGCTACACCTTC
TRBD2 TRBJ2-7 . TRBV4-2 CASSQEAGGRYEQYF TGTGCCAGCAGCCAAGAAGCGGGGGGGCGGTACGAGCAGTACTTC
. TRBJ2-1 few TRBV6-5 CASIPSMGSNEQFF TGTGCCAGCATCCCTTCTATGGGGAGCAATGAGCAGTTCTTC
. TRBJ2-6 few TRBV13 CASSQTALRGANVLTF TGCGCCAGCAGCCAGACAGCCCTCAGGGGGGCCAACGTCCTGACTTTC
TRBD2 TRBJ2-7 few TRBV4-2 CASSQDSSGRMIEQYF TGTGCCAGCAGCCAAGATTCGAGCGGGAGGATGATCGAGCAGTACTTC
TRBD1 TRBJ1-1 few TRBV5-1 CASSFPGTGNTEAFF TGCGCCAGCAGCTTCCCCGGGACAGGGAACACTGAAGCTTTCTTT
TRBD1 TRBJ2-1 many TRBV18 CASSPTGQGALGQFF TGTGCCAGCTCACCGACGGGACAGGGGGCTCTTGGGCAGTTCTTC
TRBD1 TRBJ2-7 many TRBV29-1 CSVGGQGAVHEQYF TGCAGCGTTGGGGGACAGGGGGCGGTACACGAGCAGTACTTC
. TRBJ2-7 . TRBV6-5 CASKASLGSGSEQYF TGTGCCAGCAAAGCGTCTCTAGGGAGCGGCTCCGAGCAGTACTTC
. TRBJ1-5 . TRBV2 CASSDLGDNQPQHF TGTGCCAGCAGTGATCTCGGAGACAATCAGCCCCAGCATTTT
. TRBJ2-5 . TRBV7-8 CASSAKGGKTQYF TGTGCCAGCAGCGCGAAGGGGGGGAAGACCCAGTACTTC
. TRBJ2-3 few TRBV6-1 CGGRGTDTQYF TGTGGGGGGCGGGGCACAGATACGCAGTATTTT
. TRBJ2-1 . TRBV5-1 CASSLAAGRSYNEQFF TGCGCCAGCAGCTTGGCCGCGGGGAGGTCGTACAATGAGCAGTTCTTC
TRBD1 TRBJ1-2 few TRBV19 CASSDGPGQGDGYTF TGTGCCAGTAGCGACGGCCCGGGACAGGGGGATGGCTACACCTTC
. TRBJ2-7 few TRBV4-1 CASSQDWAGDEQYF TGCGCCAGCAGCCAAGACTGGGCGGGCGACGAGCAGTACTTC
TRBD2 TRBJ2-7 few TRBV5-1 CASSFTSATYEQYF TGCGCCAGCAGCTTCACTAGCGCAACCTACGAGCAGTACTTC
TRBD2 TRBJ2-3 . TRBV11-3 CASSLLRGGTDTQYF TGTGCCAGCAGCCTCCTCCGGGGGGGCACAGATACGCAGTATTTT
TRBD2 TRBJ2-1 . TRBV12-5 CASGPSLAAYNEQFF TGTGCTAGTGGTCCCTCACTAGCGGCCTACAATGAGCAGTTCTTC
. TRBJ1-2 few TRBV2 CASSGQEAWSGYTF TGTGCCAGCAGTGGACAGGAAGCCTGGAGTGGCTACACCTTC
TRBD1 TRBJ1-1 . TRBV13 CASSNRDRGEGTEAFF TGTGCCAGCAGCAACCGGGACAGGGGGGAGGGCACTGAAGCTTTCTTT
. TRBJ1-2 . TRBV7-2 CASSLIEGQDGYTF TGTGCCAGCAGCTTGATTGAGGGTCAGGACGGCTACACCTTC
. TRBJ2-1 . TRBV11-3 CASTTGYNEQFF TGTGCCAGCACGACGGGCTACAATGAGCAGTTCTTC
. TRBJ1-1 few TRBV11-2 CASSLVAGLNTEAFF TGTGCCAGCAGCTTAGTAGCAGGGCTGAACACTGAAGCTTTCTTT
TRBD1 TRBJ2-6 few TRBV2 CASSGTGGAPGANVLTF TGTGCCAGCAGTGGGACAGGGGGCGCCCCTGGGGCCAACGTCCTGACTTTC
TRBD2 TRBJ2-5 . TRBV6-6 CASGRGAGETQYF TGTGCCAGCGGGAGGGGAGCAGGTGAGACCCAGTACTTC
TRBD2 TRBJ2-1 . TRBV7-2 CASSAGGAGNEQFF TGTGCCAGCAGCGCCGGGGGGGCGGGTAATGAGCAGTTCTTC
. TRBJ1-2 few TRBV28 CASKLNRQGYTF TGTGCCAGTAAGCTAAACAGGCAAGGCTACACCTTC
TRBD2 TRBJ2-7 . TRBV11-1 CASSRGASGREQYF TGTGCCAGCAGCAGAGGGGCTAGCGGCCGCGAGCAGTACTTC
. TRBJ2-2 few TRBV11-3 CASRRGRGAGELFF TGTGCCAGCAGAAGGGGGAGAGGCGCCGGGGAGCTGTTTTTT
. TRBJ1-5 . TRBV7-9 CASSLTGSAGSNQPQHF TGTGCCAGCAGCTTAACCGGCAGCGCGGGGAGCAATCAGCCCCAGCATTTT
. TRBJ2-5 few TRBV5-4 CASSLRLSGEETQYF TGTGCCAGCAGCCTCCGACTGTCGGGGGAAGAGACCCAGTACTTC
TRBD1 TRBJ2-7 few TRBV7-2 CASSHRQGLGEQYF TGTGCCAGCAGCCATAGACAGGGTCTGGGCGAGCAGTACTTC
TRBD2 TRBJ2-3 . TRBV7-2 CASSAGTSGTQYF TGTGCCAGCAGCGCGGGGACTAGCGGCACGCAGTATTTT
. TRBJ1-1 many TRBV11-3 CASSFPGVTEAFF TGTGCCAGCAGCTTCCCAGGGGTCACTGAAGCTTTCTTT
. TRBJ1-5 once TRBV28 CASSPYNQPQHF TGTGCCAGCAGTCCTTACAATCAGCCCCAGCATTTT
. TRBJ1-6 few TRBV7-2 CASNHGQINSPLHF TGTGCCAGCAACCACGGACAGATAAATTCACCCCTCCACTTT
. TRBJ1-2 few TRBV5-1 CASSEYRDGYTF TGCGCCAGCAGCGAGTATCGGGATGGCTACACCTTC
TRBD1 TRBJ2-7 . TRBV4-2 CASSTPRDRVSYEQYF TGTGCCAGTAGTACCCCCCGGGACAGGGTCTCCTACGAGCAGTACTTC
TRBD1 TRBJ1-1 . TRBV2 CASSEGGQGLTAFF TGTGCCAGCAGTGAAGGGGGACAGGGGTTGACGGCTTTCTTT
TRBD1 TRBJ1-5 . TRBV18 CASSQDRAKPQHF TGTGCCAGCTCCCAGGACAGGGCAAAGCCCCAGCATTTT
. TRBJ1-1 . TRBV7-6 CASSRGGFTEAFF TGTGCCAGCAGCCGGGGGGGTTTCACTGAAGCTTTCTTT
TRBD2 TRBJ2-3 few TRBV11-3 CASSFTGGSTDTQYF TGTGCCAGCAGCTTCACGGGGGGGAGCACAGATACGCAGTATTTT
TRBD1 TRBJ2-7 . TRBV18 CASSPSGTGTYEQYF TGTGCCAGCTCACCATCCGGGACAGGGACATACGAGCAGTACTTC
TRBD1 TRBJ2-3 . TRBV18 CASSPPSNRGDTQYF TGTGCCAGCTCACCCCCCTCCAACAGGGGAGATACGCAGTATTTT
. TRBJ2-1 . TRBV9 CASSVGTGHTDNEQFF TGTGCCAGCAGCGTAGGGACGGGACACACGGACAATGAGCAGTTCTTC
TRBD1 TRBJ2-6 few TRBV5-4 CASSLRDRPTSGANVLTF TGTGCCAGCAGCTTAAGGGACAGGCCTACATCTGGGGCCAACGTCCTGACTTTC
TRBD1 TRBJ2-1 . TRBV29-1 CSVLQGIEQFF TGCAGCGTCCTACAGGGGATTGAGCAGTTCTTC
. TRBJ2-5 few TRBV19 CASSDAGLAETQYF TGTGCCAGTAGTGACGCAGGCCTAGCGGAGACCCAGTACTTC
TRBD1 TRBJ1-2 few TRBV9 CASSLGQPNYGYTF TGTGCCAGCAGCTTGGGACAGCCTAACTATGGCTACACCTTC
. TRBJ1-2 . TRBV5-1 CASSLGENYGYTF TGCGCCAGCAGCTTGGGGGAGAACTATGGCTACACCTTC
. TRBJ1-4 . TRBV30 CAWSVRGIEKLFF TGTGCCTGGAGTGTACGGGGGATTGAAAAACTGTTTTTT
. TRBJ2-1 few TRBV12-5 CASGLNLGGSYNEQFF TGTGCTAGTGGTTTGAATTTGGGGGGATCCTACAATGAGCAGTTCTTC